This T cell receptor beta chain is from a study of blood T cell repertoires in COVID-19. As for the study in general: Samples came from the United States, Italy and Spain, spanning acute and convalescent COVID-19. The cDNA or gDNA used as material had been derived from T cells, B-cell-depleted T cells, or PBMCs.

The germline V gene has CDR1 SNHLY and CDR2 FYNNEI. The CDR3 contains 14 residues. Trimming removed 7 bases from V and 4 bases from J, with 14 bases in between. In the source study's methods: Estimates of nucleated cell counts were drawn from the amplification of reference gene primers. Clones were read by immunoSEQ multiplex PCR, and TCRdb kept only the in-frame ones, dropping some. V and J calls plus clone size are reproduced from that table; the DNA served to infer D and trimming. The sample lists fewer than 300,000 clones, 82% occurring once. The specimen sequenced was peripheral blood. J is TRBJ1-5 and V is TRBV2, with D maybe TRBD1 (5 bases). The receptor was isolated from a woman between 18 and 29 years old with acute or convalescent COVID-19. The CDR3 DNA reads TGTGCCAGCACCCAGACAGAAAAGAATCAGCCCCAGCATTTT. As protein: CASTQTEKNQPQHF.